This entry is about one T cell receptor beta chain. Documented time point: blood at routine non-recurrence follow-up after resection. TCRs were sequenced from unsorted whole RNA of tumor, nontumor lung or PBMC. A distinct unique molecular identifier was carried by each TCR cDNA molecule. TCRdb passed the 5' RACE reads through MiXCR, listing each CDR3 protein once. The table has 95,000 to 120,000 distinct CDR3 sequences, 10% to 11% seen once. The data are from a study of spatial heterogeneity in lung cancer. This clonotype originated in a female donor with early-stage non-small cell lung cancer. Sequencing was performed on PBMCs, taken at follow-up.

The CDR3 DNA reads as TGTGCCATCTCCACGGGACAACAAATTGAGCAGTTCTTC. Amino acid sequence: CAISTGQQIEQFF. The gene calls are TRBV10-3 and TRBJ2-1; a possible D gene is TRBD1 (6 bases). The CDR3 contains 13 residues. V lost 8 bases, J lost 9 bases, and 17 bases lay in between. Germline lookup yields CDR1 ENHRY and CDR2 SYGVKD.